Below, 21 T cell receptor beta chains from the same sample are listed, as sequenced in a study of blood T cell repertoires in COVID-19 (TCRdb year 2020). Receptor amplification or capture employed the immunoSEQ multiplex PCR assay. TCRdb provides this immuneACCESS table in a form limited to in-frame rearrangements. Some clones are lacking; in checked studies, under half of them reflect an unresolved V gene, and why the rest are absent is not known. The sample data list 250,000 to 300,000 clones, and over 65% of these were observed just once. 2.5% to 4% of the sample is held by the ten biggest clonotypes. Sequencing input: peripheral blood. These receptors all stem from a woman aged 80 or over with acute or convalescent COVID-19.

The CDR3 DNA sequence: TGTGCCAGCAGCCCCTCCGACAGGGGGGTATTGGAGCAGTACTTC. It yields the protein CASSPSDRGVLEQYF. This chain connects TRBV7-9 to TRBJ2-7; 9 nucleotides agree with TRBD1. CDR1 is SEHNR, CDR2 FQNEAQ, per germline (reference sequence). The CDR3 contains 15 residues. The V and J ends lost 5 bases and 7 bases, in that order; junction bases with no gene match: 12.

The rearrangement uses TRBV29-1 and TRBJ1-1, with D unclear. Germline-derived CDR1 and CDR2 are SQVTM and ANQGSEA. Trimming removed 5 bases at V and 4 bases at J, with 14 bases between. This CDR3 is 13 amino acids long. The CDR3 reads CSVRRGESTEAFF. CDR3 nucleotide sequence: TGCAGCGTTCGCCGGGGTGAAAGCACTGAAGCTTTCTTT. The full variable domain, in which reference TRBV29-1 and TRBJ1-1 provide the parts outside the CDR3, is SAVISQKPSRDICQRGTSLTIQCQVDSQVTMMFWYRQQPGQSLTLIATANQGSEATYESGFVIDKFPISRPNLTFSTLTVSNMSPEDSSIYLCSVRRGESTEAFFGQGTRLTVV.

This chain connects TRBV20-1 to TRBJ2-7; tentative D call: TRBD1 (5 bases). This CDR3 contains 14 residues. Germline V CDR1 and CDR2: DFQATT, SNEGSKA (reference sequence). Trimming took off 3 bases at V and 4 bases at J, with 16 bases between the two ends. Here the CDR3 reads CSASYAGKGYEQYF. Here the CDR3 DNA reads TGCAGTGCTAGTTACGCAGGGAAAGGGTACGAGCAGTACTTC.

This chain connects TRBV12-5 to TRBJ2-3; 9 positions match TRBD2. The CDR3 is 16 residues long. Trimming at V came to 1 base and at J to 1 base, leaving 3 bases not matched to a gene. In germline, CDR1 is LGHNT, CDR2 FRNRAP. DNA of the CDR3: TGTGCTAGTGGTTTGGGACTAGCGGAGCGCACAGATACGCAGTATTTT. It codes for CASGLGLAERTDTQYF.

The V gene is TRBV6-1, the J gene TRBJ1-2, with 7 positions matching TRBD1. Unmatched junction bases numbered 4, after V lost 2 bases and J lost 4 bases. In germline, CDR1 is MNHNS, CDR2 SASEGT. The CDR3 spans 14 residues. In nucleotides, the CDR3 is TGTGCCAGCAGTGAATCCCGGGACAGCTATGGCTACACCTTC. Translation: CASSESRDSYGYTF.

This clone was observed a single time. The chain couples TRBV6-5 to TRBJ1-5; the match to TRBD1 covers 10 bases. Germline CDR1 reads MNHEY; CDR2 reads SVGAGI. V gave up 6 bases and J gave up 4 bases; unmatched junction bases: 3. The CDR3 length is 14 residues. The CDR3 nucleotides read TGTGCCAGCAGCGGACAGGGGGGAAATCAGCCCCAGCATTTT. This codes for CASSGQGGNQPQHF.

Written as DNA, the CDR3 is TGTGCCAGCTCACAACAGGGATCGGTCTACGAGCAGTACTTC. Protein product: CASSQQGSVYEQYF. This sequence joins TRBV18 and TRBJ2-7; the D gene is possibly TRBD1 (6 bases). Germline V CDR1 and CDR2: KGHSH, LQKENI. The CDR3 runs to 14 residues. Trimming cost V 4 bases and J 3 bases, with 13 bases left between them.

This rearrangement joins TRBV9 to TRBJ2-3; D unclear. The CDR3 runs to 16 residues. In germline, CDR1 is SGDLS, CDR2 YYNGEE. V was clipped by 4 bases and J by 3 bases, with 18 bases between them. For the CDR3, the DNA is TGTGCCAGCAGCCCCATGGTGGGTGTGAGGACAGATACGCAGTATTTT. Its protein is CASSPMVGVRTDTQYF.

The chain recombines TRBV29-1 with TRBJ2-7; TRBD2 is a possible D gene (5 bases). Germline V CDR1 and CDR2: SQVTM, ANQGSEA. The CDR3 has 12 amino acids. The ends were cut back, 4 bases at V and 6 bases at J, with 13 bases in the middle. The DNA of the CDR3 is TGCAGCGTTGCAAGGACTGGCGGCGAGCAGTACTTC. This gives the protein CSVARTGGEQYF.

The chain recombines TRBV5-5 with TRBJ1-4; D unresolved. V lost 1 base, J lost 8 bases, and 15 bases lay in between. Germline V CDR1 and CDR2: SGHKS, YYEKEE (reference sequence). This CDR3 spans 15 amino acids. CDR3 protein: CASSLPRGTQEKLFF. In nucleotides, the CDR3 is TGTGCCAGCAGCTTGCCTCGGGGAACCCAGGAAAAACTGTTTTTT.

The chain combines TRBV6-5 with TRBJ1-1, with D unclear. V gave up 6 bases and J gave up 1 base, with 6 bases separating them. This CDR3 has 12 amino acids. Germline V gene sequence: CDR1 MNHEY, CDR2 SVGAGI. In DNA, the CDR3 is TGTGCCAGCAGATTCGGGAACACTGAAGCTTTCTTT. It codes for CASRFGNTEAFF.

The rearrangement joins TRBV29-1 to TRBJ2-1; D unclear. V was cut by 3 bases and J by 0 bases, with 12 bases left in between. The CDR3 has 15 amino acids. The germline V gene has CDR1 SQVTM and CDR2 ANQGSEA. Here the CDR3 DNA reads TGCAGCGTTGAGGGTCGCGGTAGCTCCTACAATGAGCAGTTCTTC. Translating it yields CSVEGRGSSYNEQFF.

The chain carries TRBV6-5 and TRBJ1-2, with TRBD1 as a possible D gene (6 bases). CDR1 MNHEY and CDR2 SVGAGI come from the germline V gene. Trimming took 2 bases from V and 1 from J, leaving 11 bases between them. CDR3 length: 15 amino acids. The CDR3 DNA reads TGTGCCAGCAGTTACGGCAGGGGTCGTAACTATGGCTACACCTTC. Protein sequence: CASSYGRGRNYGYTF.

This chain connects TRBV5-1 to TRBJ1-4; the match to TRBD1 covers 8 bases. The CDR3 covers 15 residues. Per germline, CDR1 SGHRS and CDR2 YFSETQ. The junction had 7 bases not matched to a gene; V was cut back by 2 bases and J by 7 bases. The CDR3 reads CASSFDGTGLEKLFF. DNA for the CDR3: TGCGCCAGCAGCTTCGACGGGACAGGACTTGAAAAACTGTTTTTT.

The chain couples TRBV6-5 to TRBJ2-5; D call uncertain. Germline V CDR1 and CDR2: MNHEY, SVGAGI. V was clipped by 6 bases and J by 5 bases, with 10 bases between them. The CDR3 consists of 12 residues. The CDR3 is CASRRSWETQYF. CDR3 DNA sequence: TGTGCCAGCAGGAGGAGTTGGGAGACCCAGTACTTC.

CDR3 bases: TGTGCCAGCTCAGCGGGGGGCCCCTACAATGAGCAGTTCTTC. It codes for CASSAGGPYNEQFF. The rearrangement joins TRBV18 to TRBJ2-1; 8 positions agree with TRBD2. Germline loops: CDR1 KGHSH, CDR2 LQKENI. The CDR3 length is 14 residues. V shed 5 bases and J 2 bases; nucleotides not matched to a gene: 2.

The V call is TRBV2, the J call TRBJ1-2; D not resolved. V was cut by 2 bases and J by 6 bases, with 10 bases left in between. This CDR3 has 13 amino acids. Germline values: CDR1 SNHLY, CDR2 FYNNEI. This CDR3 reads CASSEREYDGYTF. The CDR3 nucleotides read TGTGCCAGCAGTGAACGGGAGTACGATGGCTACACCTTC.

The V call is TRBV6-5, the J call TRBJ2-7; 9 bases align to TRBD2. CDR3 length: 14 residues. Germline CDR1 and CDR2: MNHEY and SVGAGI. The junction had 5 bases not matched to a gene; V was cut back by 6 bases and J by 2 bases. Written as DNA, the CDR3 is TGTGCCAGCAGGTCGGCGGGAGGGCCCTACGAGCAGTACTTC. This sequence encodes CASRSAGGPYEQYF.

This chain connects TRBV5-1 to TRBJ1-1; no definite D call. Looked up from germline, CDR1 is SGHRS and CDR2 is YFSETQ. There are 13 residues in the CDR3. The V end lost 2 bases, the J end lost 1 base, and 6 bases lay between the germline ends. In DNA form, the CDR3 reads TGCGCCAGCAGCTTTAACAGGAACACTGAAGCTTTCTTT. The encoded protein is CASSFNRNTEAFF.

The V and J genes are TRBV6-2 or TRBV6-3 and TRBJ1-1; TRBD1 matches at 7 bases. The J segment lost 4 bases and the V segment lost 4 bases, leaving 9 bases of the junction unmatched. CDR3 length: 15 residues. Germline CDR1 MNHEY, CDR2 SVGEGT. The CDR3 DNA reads TGTGCCAGCAGTTCCTACAGGGGTAGGGGCACTGAAGCTTTCTTT. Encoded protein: CASSSYRGRGTEAFF.

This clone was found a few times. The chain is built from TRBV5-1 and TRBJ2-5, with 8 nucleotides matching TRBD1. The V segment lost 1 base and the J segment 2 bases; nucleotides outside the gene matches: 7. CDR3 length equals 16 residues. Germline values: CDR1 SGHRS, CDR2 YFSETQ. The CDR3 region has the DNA TGCGCCAGCAGCTTGACCTTCAGGGGGCCTCAAGAGACCCAGTACTTC. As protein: CASSLTFRGPQETQYF. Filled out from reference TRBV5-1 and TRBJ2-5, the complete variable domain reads KAGVTQTPRYLIKTRGQQVTLSCSPISGHRSVSWYQQTPGQGLQFLFEYFSETQRNKGNFPGRFSGRQFSNSRSEMNVSTLELGDSALYLCASSLTFRGPQETQYFGPGTRLLVL.